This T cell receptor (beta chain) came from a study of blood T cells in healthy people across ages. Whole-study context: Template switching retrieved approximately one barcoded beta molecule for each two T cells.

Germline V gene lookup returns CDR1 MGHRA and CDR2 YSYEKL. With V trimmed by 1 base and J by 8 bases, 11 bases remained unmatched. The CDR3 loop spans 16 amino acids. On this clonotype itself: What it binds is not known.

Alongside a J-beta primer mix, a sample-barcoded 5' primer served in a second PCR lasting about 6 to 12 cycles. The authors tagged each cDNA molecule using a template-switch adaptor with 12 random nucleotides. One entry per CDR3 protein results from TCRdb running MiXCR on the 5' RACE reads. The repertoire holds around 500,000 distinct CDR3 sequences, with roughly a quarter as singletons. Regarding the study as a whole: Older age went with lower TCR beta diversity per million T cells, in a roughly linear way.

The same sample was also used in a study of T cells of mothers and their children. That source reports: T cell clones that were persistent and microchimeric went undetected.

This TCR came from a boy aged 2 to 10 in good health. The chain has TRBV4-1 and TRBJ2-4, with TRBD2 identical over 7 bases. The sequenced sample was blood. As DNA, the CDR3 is TGCGCCAGCAGCCAAGGGACTAGTCAGGGAAGGGACATTCAGTACTTC. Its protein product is CASSQGTSQGRDIQYF.